This passage covers 21 T cell receptor beta chains from one sample sequenced in a study of shared clonotypes between healthy human individuals. Some clones are missing from TCRdb's copy, which holds only in-frame ones; the method was immunoSEQ multiplex PCR. The data hold more than 2,000,000 clones, with more than 80% observed a single time. Input material: naive CD4+ T cells sorted from blood. Subset reported: CD45RA+ positively selected. All receptors come from a man aged 18 to 29 in good health.

The V gene is TRBV18, the J gene TRBJ2-5; D not certain. V lost 1 base and J 0 bases, leaving 6 bases between the germline ends. This CDR3 spans 14 amino acids. The germline V gene has CDR1 KGHSH and CDR2 LQKENI. The CDR3 spells CASSPRRNQETQYF. In DNA form, the CDR3 reads TGTGCCAGCTCACCACGGAGAAACCAAGAGACCCAGTACTTC.

This clone was recorded once. The DNA of the CDR3 is TGTGCCAGCAGCTTACTAGCGGGATACCAAGAGACCCAGTACTTC. This gives the protein CASSLLAGYQETQYF. V is TRBV11-1 and J is TRBJ2-5, with 9 bases aligning to TRBD2. Germline V lookup: CDR1 SGHAT, CDR2 FQDESV (reference sequence). The trim removed 2 bases at V and 0 bases at J, leaving 1 base unmatched. The CDR3 has 15 residues.

The genes are TRBV4-1 and TRBJ2-7; D is perhaps TRBD2 (6 bases). The length of the CDR3 is 19 residues. Between the trimmed V and J ends, which lost 0 bases and 1 base, there was a span of 22 bases. Germline lookup yields CDR1 MGHRA and CDR2 YSYEKL. The DNA for the CDR3 is TGCGCCAGCAGCCAAGATACGGGGACCCGGGACTTAGGGTCCTACGAGCAGTACTTC. Its protein product is CASSQDTGTRDLGSYEQYF.

In its sample, this clone was seen a few times. J is TRBJ1-2 and V is TRBV30, with 7 positions matching TRBD1. The CDR3 totals 13 residues. Per the germline V gene, CDR1 is GTSNPN and CDR2 is SVGIG (reference sequence). J gave up 6 bases and V 4 bases, and 8 bases lay outside the gene matches. The CDR3 here is CAWTPGQWDGYTF. DNA for the CDR3: TGTGCCTGGACCCCGGGACAGTGGGATGGCTACACCTTC.

The rearrangement joins TRBV30 to TRBJ2-7, with D maybe TRBD1 (6 bases). The CDR3 contains 16 residues. V was clipped by 2 bases and J by 3 bases, with 20 bases between them. Looked up from germline, CDR1 is GTSNPN and CDR2 is SVGIG (reference sequence). The DNA of the CDR3 is TGTGCCTGGAGTCGAGAGCGAGGGGGTCAGGGCTACGAGCAGTACTTC. Its translation is CAWSRERGGQGYEQYF.

This clone was counted a few times. The V and J genes are TRBV10-3 and TRBJ1-1; 7 nucleotides line up with TRBD1. CDR3 length: 14 amino acids. J lost 0 bases, V lost 6 bases, and 4 bases had no gene match. Germline V gene data show CDR1 as ENHRY and CDR2 as SYGVKD. The CDR3 DNA sequence: TGTGCCATCAGGACCGGGACAGTGAACACTGAAGCTTTCTTT. Protein product: CAIRTGTVNTEAFF.

This clone has a single count. CDR3 in DNA: TGTGCCAGCAGCTTAGTCGGGCGGATCTCCTACGAGCAGTACTTC. This sequence encodes CASSLVGRISYEQYF. The genes are TRBV11-2 and TRBJ2-7; no clear D gene. The germline CDR1 and CDR2 sequences are SGHAT and FQNNGV. CDR3 length equals 15 residues. The V end was cut by 1 base, the J end by 0 bases, with 10 bases between.

This clone turned up a few times. This chain links TRBV30 with TRBJ1-1; maybe TRBD1 (6 bases). This CDR3 is 15 amino acids long. Per germline, CDR1 GTSNPN and CDR2 SVGIG (reference sequence). V gave up 3 bases and J gave up 3 bases, with 17 bases separating them. The CDR3 reads CAWSRRSTGHTEAFF. CDR3 bases: TGTGCCTGGAGCCGTCGGTCGACAGGACACACTGAAGCTTTCTTT.

The gene calls are TRBV11-2 and TRBJ2-7, with a weak D call TRBD1 (6 bases). The V and J ends lost 3 bases and 0 bases respectively, with 12 bases between them. The CDR3 has 15 residues. Germline V gene lookup returns CDR1 SGHAT and CDR2 FQNNGV. The CDR3 coding sequence is TGTGCCAGCAGCTTTAGGGGGTATAACTCCTACGAGCAGTACTTC. It is translated as CASSFRGYNSYEQYF. The full variable domain, rest sourced from reference TRBV11-2 and TRBJ2-7, is EAGVAQSPRYKIIEKRQSVAFWCNPISGHATLYWYQQILGQGPKLLIQFQNNGVVDDSQLPKDRFSAERLKGVDSTLKIQPAKLEDSAVYLCASSFRGYNSYEQYFGPGTRLTVT.

The V call is TRBV5-1, the J call TRBJ2-1, with 7 bases that match TRBD1. CDR1 is SGHRS and CDR2 is YFSETQ in the germline V gene. The V and J ends lost 4 bases and 7 bases, in that order; junction bases with no gene match: 5. The length of the CDR3 is 13 residues. This CDR3 reads CASSIGQDNEQFF. The CDR3 nucleotides are TGCGCCAGCAGCATCGGACAGGATAATGAGCAGTTCTTC.

The rearrangement joins TRBV5-1 to TRBJ2-3, with 7 nucleotides matching TRBD2. The CDR3 covers 17 residues. V was clipped by 0 bases and J by 0 bases; unmatched bases: 7. CDR1 and CDR2 (germline): SGHRS, YFSETQ. Written as DNA, the CDR3 is TGCGCCAGCAGCTTGGCCCCTAGCGGAAAGAGCACAGATACGCAGTATTTT. Amino acids: CASSLAPSGKSTDTQYF.

The CDR3 sequence is CSVASGKTEAFF. CDR3 in DNA: TGCAGCGTTGCGTCAGGGAAGACTGAAGCTTTCTTT. V usage is TRBV29-1 and J usage is TRBJ1-1; weak D call: TRBD1 (5 bases). V lost 4 bases and J lost 5, with 11 bases in between. The length of the CDR3 is 12 residues. Germline lookup yields CDR1 SQVTM and CDR2 ANQGSEA.

The rearrangement joins TRBV30 to TRBJ2-1, with D possibly being TRBD2 (5 bases). V was shortened by 4 bases and J by 3 bases, with 10 bases between the two germline ends. Germline V lookup: CDR1 GTSNPN, CDR2 SVGIG (reference sequence). The CDR3 consists of 13 residues. The CDR3 DNA reads TGTGCCTGGAAGGCTAGCAGCTACAATGAGCAGTTCTTC. Translation: CAWKASSYNEQFF. Using reference TRBV30 and TRBJ2-1 for the parts outside the CDR3, the full variable domain is SQTIHQWPATLVQPVGSPLSLECTVEGTSNPNLYWYRQAAGRGLQLLFYSVGIGQISSEVPQNLSASRPQDRQFILSSKKLLLSDSGFYLCAWKASSYNEQFFGPGTRLTVL.

Comments on this clone: The CDR3 does not end in the conserved phenylalanine or tryptophan, so this is likely a read error. The chain has TRBV6-5 and TRBJ2-7; possibly TRBD2 for D (5 bases). Trimming shortened V by 5 bases and J by 0 bases, and 11 bases separated the two germline ends. This CDR3 has 14 amino acids. CDR1 is MNHEY and CDR2 is SVGAGI in the germline V gene. The CDR3 nucleotides read TGTGCCAGCAGTCCCCGGGGTGCCTCCTACGAGCAGTACCTC. Protein product: CASSPRGASYEQYL.

The CDR3, as DNA: TGTGCCAGTAGAAGGACAGGGGGCATGTACGAGCAGTACTTC. This gives the protein CASRRTGGMYEQYF. The chain couples TRBV19 to TRBJ2-7; 11 nucleotides line up with TRBD1. The V segment lost 6 bases and the J segment 4 bases; nucleotides outside the gene matches: 5. Looked up from germline, CDR1 is LNHDA and CDR2 is SQIVND (reference sequence). This CDR3 contains 14 residues.

V usage is TRBV7-2 and J usage is TRBJ1-6; D gene unclear. The CDR3 is 14 amino acids. V gave up 7 bases and J gave up 3 bases, with 10 bases separating them. CDR1 and CDR2 from the germline V gene are SGHTA and FQGNSA. CDR3 DNA sequence: TGTGCCAGCACCCAAAACAGCTATAATTCACCCCTCCACTTT. Its translation: CASTQNSYNSPLHF.

This clone was seen only once. This chain links TRBV4-1 with TRBJ1-1, with 9 bases matching TRBD1. The V gene's germline CDR1 is MGHRA and CDR2 YSYEKL. This CDR3 has 15 residues. Trimming removed 4 bases from V and 5 bases from J; junction bases left unmatched: 8. The DNA for the CDR3 is TGCGCCAGCAGCCCGTACAGGGGGCCGGTTACTGAAGCTTTCTTT. Translating gives CASSPYRGPVTEAFF.

The CDR3 DNA follows: TGCGCCAGCAGTGAGGGTGGGTTAGGCCAAGAGACCCAGTACTTC. This translates into CASSEGGLGQETQYF. This chain connects TRBV10-1 to TRBJ2-5; the D is unclear. Germline V gene sequence: CDR1 WNHNN, CDR2 SYGVQD (reference sequence). Trimming shortened V by 2 bases and J by 1 base, and 11 bases separated the two germline ends. The CDR3 sequence is 15 residues long.

The V gene is TRBV11-2, the J gene TRBJ2-3, with D maybe TRBD2 (6 bases). This CDR3 spans 15 amino acids. V dropped 5 bases and J dropped 0 bases, with 12 bases sitting between them. Germline V gene sequence: CDR1 SGHAT, CDR2 FQNNGV. DNA for the CDR3: TGTGCCAGCAGCATCGGCGGGACTAGCACAGATACGCAGTATTTT. Translation gives CASSIGGTSTDTQYF.

A few counts support this clone. The J gene is TRBJ1-2, the V gene TRBV19; TRBD1 matches 11 bases. Trimming at V came to 4 bases and at J to 4 bases, leaving 5 bases not matched to a gene. CDR1 is LNHDA, CDR2 SQIVND, per germline (reference sequence). There are 15 residues in the CDR3. The DNA for the CDR3 is TGTGCCAGTAGTACACCGGGACAGGGGGTCTATGGCTACACCTTC. Its translation: CASSTPGQGVYGYTF. Based on the CDR3 plus reference TRBV19 and TRBJ1-2, the full variable domain is DGGITQSPKYLFRKEGQNVTLSCEQNLNHDAMYWYRQDPGQGLRLIYYSQIVNDFQKGDIAEGYSVSREKKESFPLTVTSAQKNPTAFYLCASSTPGQGVYGYTFGSGTRLTVV.

The rearrangement links TRBV25-1 to TRBJ2-7; a possible D gene is TRBD1 (5 bases). The CDR3 loop spans 13 amino acids. V shed 5 bases and J shed 5 bases, with 13 bases lying between them. Germline CDR1 MGHDK, CDR2 SYGVNS. CDR3 loop: CASSWAGSHEQYF. CDR3 sequence (DNA): TGTGCCAGCAGTTGGGCAGGGTCCCACGAGCAGTACTTC.